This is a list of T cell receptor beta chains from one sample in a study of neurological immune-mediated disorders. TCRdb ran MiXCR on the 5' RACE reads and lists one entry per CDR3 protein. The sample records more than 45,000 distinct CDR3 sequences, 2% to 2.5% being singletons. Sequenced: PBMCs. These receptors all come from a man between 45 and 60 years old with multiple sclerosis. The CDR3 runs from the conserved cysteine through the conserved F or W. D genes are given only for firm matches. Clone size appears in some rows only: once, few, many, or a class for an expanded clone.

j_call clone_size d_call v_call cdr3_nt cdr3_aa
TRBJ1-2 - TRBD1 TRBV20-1 TGCAGTGCCCGGGGTTGGACAGGGGAAGGCTACACCTTC CSARGWTGEGYTF
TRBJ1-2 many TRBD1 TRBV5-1 TGCGCCAGCAGCTTTCCGGGACAGGACTCTGGCTACACCTTC CASSFPGQDSGYTF
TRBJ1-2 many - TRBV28 TGTGCCAGCAGTTTACCGGGGGCTTATGGCTACACCTTC CASSLPGAYGYTF
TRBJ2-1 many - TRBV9 TGTGCCAGCAGCCCCGGGTTAGGGGCGTACAATGAGCAGTTCTTC CASSPGLGAYNEQFF
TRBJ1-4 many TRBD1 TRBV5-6 TGTGCCAGCAGCGCCGGGACAGATGAAAAACTGTTTTTT CASSAGTDEKLFF
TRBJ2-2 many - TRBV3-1 TGTGCCAGCAGCCAGCTACAGGGGGGGTCCACCGGGGAGCTGTTTTTT CASSQLQGGSTGELFF
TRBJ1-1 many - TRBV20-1 TGCAGTGCCTCCGACAGGCGTCCCTTCTTT CSASDRRPFF
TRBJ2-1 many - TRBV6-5 TGTGCCAGCAGTTATGAGAAGGGGCCGTGGGGTGAGCAGTTCTTC CASSYEKGPWGEQFF
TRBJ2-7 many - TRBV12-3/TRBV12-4 TGTGCCAGCAGTCACCTGCAGGACGAGCAGTACTTC CASSHLQDEQYF
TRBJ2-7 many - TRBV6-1 TGTGCCAGCAGGAGGGATGCCTACGAGCAGTACTTC CASRRDAYEQYF
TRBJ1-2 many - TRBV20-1 TGCAGTGCCTGGCAGGGAAAAAACTATGGCTACACCTTC CSAWQGKNYGYTF
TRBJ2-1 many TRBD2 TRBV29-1 TGCAGCGTTGATACTAGCGGGGTGTACAATGAGCAGTTCTTC CSVDTSGVYNEQFF
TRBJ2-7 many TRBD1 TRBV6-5 TGTGCCAGCAGTATAGGACAGGGGACCTACGAGCAGTACTTC CASSIGQGTYEQYF
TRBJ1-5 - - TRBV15 TGTGCCACCAGCAGAGAGCGGGCAGGGGTGAGCAATCAGCCCCAGCATTTT CATSRERAGVSNQPQHF
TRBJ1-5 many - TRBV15 TGTGCAAGCGGGGAGGAGAATCAGCCCCAGCATTTT CASGEENQPQHF
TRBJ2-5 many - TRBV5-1 TGCGCCAGCAGCTTGGTTGGGGAACAAGTGGAGACCCAGTACTTC CASSLVGEQVETQYF
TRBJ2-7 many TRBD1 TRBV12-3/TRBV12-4 TGTGCCAGCAGTAGGGGACAGCCCTACGAGCAGTACTTC CASSRGQPYEQYF
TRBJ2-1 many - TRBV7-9 TGTGCCAGCAGTTGGGACAACTGGAATGAGCAGTTCTTC CASSWDNWNEQFF
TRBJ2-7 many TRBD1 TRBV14 TGTGCCAGCAGCCTCGGGACAGCCTACGAGCAGTACTTC CASSLGTAYEQYF
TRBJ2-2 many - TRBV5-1 TGCGCCAGCACCTTGGGCAGTTCGGAGCTGTTTTTT CASTLGSSELFF
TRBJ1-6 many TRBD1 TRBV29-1 TGCAGCGTTGGGACAGGGCTGGGTTCACCCCTCCACTTT CSVGTGLGSPLHF
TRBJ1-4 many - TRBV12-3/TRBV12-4 TGTGCCAGCAGTTTTGGAACGAAACTGTTTTTT CASSFGTKLFF
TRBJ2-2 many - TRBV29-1 TGCAGCGTTGCTCGCTCTCCGGAGGAGCTGTTTTTT CSVARSPEELFF
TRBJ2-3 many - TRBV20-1 TGCAGTGCTATAGGGGGTGCAGATACTCTCAGCACAGATACGCAGTATTTT CSAIGGADTLSTDTQYF
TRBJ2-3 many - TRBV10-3 TGTGCCATCAGTGGACCAGATACGCAGTATTTT CAISGPDTQYF
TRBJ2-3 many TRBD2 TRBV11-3 TGTGCCAGCAGCCCTAGAACTAGCGGGGGCGGTGATACGCAGTATTTT CASSPRTSGGGDTQYF
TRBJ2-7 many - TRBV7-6 TGTGCCAGCAGCTCAGGGAACTACGAGCAGTACTTC CASSSGNYEQYF
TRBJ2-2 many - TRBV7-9 TGTGCCAGCAGCTTATGGCCCGCCAACACCGGGGAGCTGTTTTTT CASSLWPANTGELFF
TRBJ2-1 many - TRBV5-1 TGCGCCAGCAGAGAGGGGGGGGCGAAGTTCTTC CASREGGAKFF
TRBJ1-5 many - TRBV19 TGTGCCAGTAGGAGGTCGGCAGGCGATCGCAATCAGCCCCAGCATTTT CASRRSAGDRNQPQHF
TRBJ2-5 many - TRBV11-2 TGTGCCAGCAGCTTCGGGACAATCCAAGAGACCCAGTACTTC CASSFGTIQETQYF
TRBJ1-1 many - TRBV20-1 TGCAGTGCTAGAGAGGGATTTCGTGGGTCTTTCTTT CSAREGFRGSFF
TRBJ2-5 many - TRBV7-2 TGTGCCAGCAGCTTACAGGTTTACCAAGAGACCCAGTACTTC CASSLQVYQETQYF
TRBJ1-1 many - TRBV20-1 TGCAGTGCTAGAGATCCCTGGGACTCGAACACTGAAGCTTTCTTT CSARDPWDSNTEAFF
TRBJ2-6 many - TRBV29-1 TGCAGCGTTGAACTTAGCTCTGGGGCCAACGTCCTGACTTTC CSVELSSGANVLTF
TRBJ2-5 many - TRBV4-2 TGTGCCAGCAGCCAAGGGGCCAGGGAGGAGACCCAGTACTTC CASSQGAREETQYF
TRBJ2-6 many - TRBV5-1 TGCGCCAGCAGCTTGGTGGGAGGGGCCAACGTCCTGACTTTC CASSLVGGANVLTF
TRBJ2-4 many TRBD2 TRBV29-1 TGCAGCGTTGCAGTAGCGGGGGGGTCAAACATTCAGTACTTC CSVAVAGGSNIQYF